This passage covers 4 T cell receptor beta chains from one sample sequenced in a study of identical twins. One entry per CDR3 protein results from TCRdb running MiXCR on the 5' RACE reads. The repertoire holds about 250,000 distinct CDR3 sequences, with over 12% as singletons. Sequencing was performed on memory (CD45RO+) T cells sorted from blood. Receptors were obtained from a woman between 18 and 29 years old in good health.

This clonotype turned up a few times. V is TRBV10-3 and J is TRBJ1-1, with D maybe TRBD1 (5 bases). Germline V gives CDR1 ENHRY, CDR2 SYGVKD. V was clipped by 4 bases and J by 3 bases, with 12 bases between them. CDR3 length: 14 amino acids. The CDR3 bases are TGTGCCATCAGTGCTACGGACACCTACACTGAAGCTTTCTTT. Encoded protein: CAISATDTYTEAFF.

The V call is TRBV11-1, the J call TRBJ2-1, with 9 positions matching TRBD2. Germline V lookup: CDR1 SGHAT, CDR2 FQDESV (reference sequence). V shed 2 bases, J shed 9 bases, and the junction held 14 bases outside the gene matches. The CDR3 extends over 17 amino acids. The CDR3 here is CASSLSSTSGQNTEQFF. The CDR3 DNA follows: TGTGCCAGCAGCTTAAGCTCGACTAGCGGTCAAAATACTGAGCAGTTCTTC.

The chain is built from TRBV13 and TRBJ1-4; tentative D call: TRBD1 (5 bases). The CDR3 is 13 residues long. The germline V gene has CDR1 PRHDT and CDR2 FYEKMQ (reference sequence). The V end lost 5 bases, the J end lost 8 bases, and 12 bases lay between the germline ends. CDR3 loop: CASSLGRDEKLFF. The CDR3 nucleotides read TGTGCCAGCAGCCTCGGGAGGGACGAAAAACTGTTTTTT.

This chain joins TRBV20-1 and TRBJ2-3, with 12 bases fitting TRBD2. Per germline, CDR1 DFQATT and CDR2 SNEGSKA (reference sequence). Trimming cost V 1 base and J 4 bases; bases outside gene matches: 6. The CDR3 consists of 16 residues. The CDR3 DNA follows: TGCAGTGCTAGAGGGGCTAGCGGGGGGGTAGCAGATACGCAGTATTTT. Translated, it gives CSARGASGGVADTQYF.